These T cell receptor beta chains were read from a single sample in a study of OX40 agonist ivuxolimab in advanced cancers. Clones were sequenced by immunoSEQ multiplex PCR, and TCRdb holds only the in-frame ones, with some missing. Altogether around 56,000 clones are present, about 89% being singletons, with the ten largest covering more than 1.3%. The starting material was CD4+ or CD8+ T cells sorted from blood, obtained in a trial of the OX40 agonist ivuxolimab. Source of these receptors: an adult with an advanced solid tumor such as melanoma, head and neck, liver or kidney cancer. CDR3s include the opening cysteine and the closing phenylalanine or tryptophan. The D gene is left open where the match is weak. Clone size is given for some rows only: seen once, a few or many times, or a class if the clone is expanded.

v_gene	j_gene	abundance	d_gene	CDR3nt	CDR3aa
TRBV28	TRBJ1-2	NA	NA	TGTGCCAGCAGTTCTCAACAGGGCCCATATGGCTACACCTTC	CASSSQQGPYGYTF
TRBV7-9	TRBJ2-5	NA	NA	TGTGCCAGCAGCTTAGCGACAGGACAAGAGACCCAGTACTTC	CASSLATGQETQYF
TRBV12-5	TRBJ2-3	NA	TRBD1	TGTGCTAGTGGTTTGGGCACCTCGGGACAGGGGCAGTATTTT	CASGLGTSGQGQYF
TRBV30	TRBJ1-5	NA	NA	TGTGCCTGGAGTGTACGGGCACGCAATCAGCCCCAGCATTTT	CAWSVRARNQPQHF
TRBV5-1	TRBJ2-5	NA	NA	TGCGCCAGCAGTATCAGCCAAGAGACCCAGTACTTC	CASSISQETQYF
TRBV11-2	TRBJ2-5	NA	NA	TGTGCCAGCAGCTTAGGACTAGTCCATCAGTACTTC	CASSLGLVHQYF
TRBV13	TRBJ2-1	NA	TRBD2	TGTGCCAGCAGCTTAGAGGGGACTAGCGGGAGGAATGAGCAGTTCTTC	CASSLEGTSGRNEQFF
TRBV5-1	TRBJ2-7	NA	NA	TGCGCCAGCAGATTGGAGAGAGGGACCTCCTACGAGCAGTACTTC	CASRLERGTSYEQYF
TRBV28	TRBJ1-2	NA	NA	TGTGCCAGCAGTTTAGCTAAGGCCGGGAACTATGGCTACACCTTC	CASSLAKAGNYGYTF
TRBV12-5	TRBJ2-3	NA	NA	TGTGCTAGTGGTCCGACGGGACACATCACAGATACGCAGTATTTT	CASGPTGHITDTQYF
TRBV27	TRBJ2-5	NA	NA	TGTGCCAGCAGAGGGGCAGGGGCAGATCAAGAGACCCAGTACTTC	CASRGAGADQETQYF
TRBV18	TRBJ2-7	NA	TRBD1	TGTGCCAGCTCACCGACAGGGTACTCCTACGAGCAGTACTTC	CASSPTGYSYEQYF
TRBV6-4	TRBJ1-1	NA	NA	TGTGCCAGCAGTGTAAGCGGGAGCCTAAGCGGGACTGAAGCTTTCTTT	CASSVSGSLSGTEAFF
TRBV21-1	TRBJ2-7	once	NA	TGTGCCAGCAGCAAAGCTGGACGGGGGTGGAGGGAGCAGTACTTC	CASSKAGRGWREQYF
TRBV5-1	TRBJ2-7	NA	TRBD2	TGCGCCAGCAGCTCGACTAGCGGTCCATACGAGCAGTACTTC	CASSSTSGPYEQYF
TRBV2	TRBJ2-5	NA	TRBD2	TGTGCCAGCAGTTTTAGCGGGGCAGGCGAGACCCAGTACTTC	CASSFSGAGETQYF
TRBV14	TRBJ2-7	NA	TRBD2	TGTGCCAGCAGCCAAGCTAGGACTAGCGCTTCCTACGAGCAGTACTTC	CASSQARTSASYEQYF
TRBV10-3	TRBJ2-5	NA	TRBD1	TGTGCCACCGGACAGGGGCAAGAGACCCAGTACTTC	CATGQGQETQYF
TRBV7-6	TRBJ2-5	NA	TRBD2	TGTGCCAGCAGCTTAGGGGGCATCGGAGTAGCGGGGATGGAGACCCAGTACTTC	CASSLGGIGVAGMETQYF
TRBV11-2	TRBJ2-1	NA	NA	TGTGCCAGCAGCTTAGGCGGGACCAACTACAATGAGCAGTTCTTC	CASSLGGTNYNEQFF
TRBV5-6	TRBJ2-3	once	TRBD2	TGTGCCAGCAGCTTGGCTTTGGCCCAGCGGGGGGCCACAGATACGCAGTATTTT	CASSLALAQRGATDTQYF
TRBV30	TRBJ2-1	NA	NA	TGTGCCTGGGCCAGGGATGAGCAGTTCTTC	CAWARDEQFF
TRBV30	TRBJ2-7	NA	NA	TGTGCCTGGAGTGTAGCGCAGGGCGGAGGGGGGCAGTACTTC	CAWSVAQGGGGQYF
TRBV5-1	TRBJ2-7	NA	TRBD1	TGCGCCAGCAGCACGACAGGGAATGGCTACGAGCAGTACTTC	CASSTTGNGYEQYF
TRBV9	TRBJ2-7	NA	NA	TGTGCCAGCAGCCCTCCCGGCAGTACATCCTACGAGCAGTACTTC	CASSPPGSTSYEQYF
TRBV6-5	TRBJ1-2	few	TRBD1	TGTGCCAGCAGTTACACTACAGGGGCGAGGGGCTACACCTTC	CASSYTTGARGYTF
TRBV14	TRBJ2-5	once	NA	TGTGCCAGCAGCTGGGGACTCGGTGAGACCCAGTACTTC	CASSWGLGETQYF
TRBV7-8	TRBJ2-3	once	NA	TGTGCCAGCAGCTGGCAGGGCACAGATACGCAGTATTTT	CASSWQGTDTQYF
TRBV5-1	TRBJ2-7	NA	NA	TGCGCCAGCAGCTTGGGGGCTCAAAGGGGACAAGCCTACGAGCAGTACTTC	CASSLGAQRGQAYEQYF
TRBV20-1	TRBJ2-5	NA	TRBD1	TGCAGTGCTCTGACAGGGGTCACCCAGTACTTC	CSALTGVTQYF
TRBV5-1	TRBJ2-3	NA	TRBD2	TGCGCCAGCAGCTTGGACCCTAGCGGGGGAGCAGATACGCAGTATTTT	CASSLDPSGGADTQYF
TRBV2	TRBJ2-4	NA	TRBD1	TGTGCCAGCAGTCCCTCCGGGACAGTAAACATTCAGTACTTC	CASSPSGTVNIQYF
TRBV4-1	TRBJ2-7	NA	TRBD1	TGCGCCAGCAGCCAAGATCGAGGGACAGGGGGCCGGGAGCAGTACTTC	CASSQDRGTGGREQYF
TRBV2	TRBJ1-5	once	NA	TGTGCCAGCAACGAAGACGGATATAGCAATCAGCCCCAGCATTTT	CASNEDGYSNQPQHF
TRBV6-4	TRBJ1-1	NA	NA	TGTGCCAGCAGTACAGGGCTGAACACTGAAGCTTTCTTT	CASSTGLNTEAFF
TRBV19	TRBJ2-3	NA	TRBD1	TGTGCCAGTAGGAACAGGGGGCAGACAGATACGCAGTATTTT	CASRNRGQTDTQYF
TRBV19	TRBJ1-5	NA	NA	TGTGCCAGCTCGGGAGCGGGCAATCAGCCCCAGCATTTT	CASSGAGNQPQHF
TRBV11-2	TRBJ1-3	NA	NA	TGTGCCAGCAGCCACGTACAGGGAAGCTCTGGAAACACCATATATTTT	CASSHVQGSSGNTIYF
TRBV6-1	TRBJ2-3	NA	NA	TGTGCCAGCAGCCCCCTGGGGGGAGTGACAGATACGCAGTATTTT	CASSPLGGVTDTQYF